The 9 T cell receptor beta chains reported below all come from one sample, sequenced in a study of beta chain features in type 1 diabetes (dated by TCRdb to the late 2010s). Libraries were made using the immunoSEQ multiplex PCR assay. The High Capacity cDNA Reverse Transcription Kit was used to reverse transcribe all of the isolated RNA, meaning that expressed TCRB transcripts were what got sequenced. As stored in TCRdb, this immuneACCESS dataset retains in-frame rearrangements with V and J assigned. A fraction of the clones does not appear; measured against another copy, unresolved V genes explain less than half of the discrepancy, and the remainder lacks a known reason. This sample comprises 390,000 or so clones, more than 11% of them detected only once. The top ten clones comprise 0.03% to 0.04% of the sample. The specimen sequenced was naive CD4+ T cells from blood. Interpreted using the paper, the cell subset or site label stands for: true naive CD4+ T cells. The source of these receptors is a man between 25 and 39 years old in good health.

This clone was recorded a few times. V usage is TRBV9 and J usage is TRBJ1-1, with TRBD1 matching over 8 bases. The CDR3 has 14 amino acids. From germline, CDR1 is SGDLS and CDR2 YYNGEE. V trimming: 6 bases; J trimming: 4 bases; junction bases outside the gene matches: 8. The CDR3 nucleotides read TGTGCCAGCACCGACAGGGGAGGTATCACTGAAGCTTTCTTT. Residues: CASTDRGGITEAFF.

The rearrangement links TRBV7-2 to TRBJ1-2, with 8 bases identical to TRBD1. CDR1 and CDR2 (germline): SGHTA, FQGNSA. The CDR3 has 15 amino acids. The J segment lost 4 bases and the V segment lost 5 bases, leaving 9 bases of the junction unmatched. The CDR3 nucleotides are TGTGCCAGCAGCCTCTGGAAGGACAGGGCCTATGGCTACACCTTC. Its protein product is CASSLWKDRAYGYTF.

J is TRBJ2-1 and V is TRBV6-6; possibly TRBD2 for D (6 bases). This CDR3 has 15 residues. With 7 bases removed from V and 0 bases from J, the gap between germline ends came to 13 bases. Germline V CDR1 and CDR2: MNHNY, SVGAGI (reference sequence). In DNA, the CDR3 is TGTGCCAGCAAACGAGACGGGAGCTCCTACAATGAGCAGTTCTTC. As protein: CASKRDGSSYNEQFF.

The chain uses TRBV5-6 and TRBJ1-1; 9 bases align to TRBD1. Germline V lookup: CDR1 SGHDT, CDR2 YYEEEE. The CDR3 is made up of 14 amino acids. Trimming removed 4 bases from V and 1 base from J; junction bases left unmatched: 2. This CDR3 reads CASSGTGWNTEAFF. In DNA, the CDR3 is TGTGCCAGCAGCGGGACAGGGTGGAACACTGAAGCTTTCTTT.

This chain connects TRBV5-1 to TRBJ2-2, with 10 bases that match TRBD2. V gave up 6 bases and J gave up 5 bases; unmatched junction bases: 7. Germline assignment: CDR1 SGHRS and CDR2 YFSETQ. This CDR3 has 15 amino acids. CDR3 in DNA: TGCGCCAGCAAGGAAGCGGGAGGGAGGACCGGGGAGCTGTTTTTT. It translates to CASKEAGGRTGELFF.

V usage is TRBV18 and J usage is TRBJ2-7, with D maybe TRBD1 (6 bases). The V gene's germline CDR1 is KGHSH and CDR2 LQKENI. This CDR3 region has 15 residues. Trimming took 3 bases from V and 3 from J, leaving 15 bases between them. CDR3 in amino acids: CASSPGQSLVYEQYF. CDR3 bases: TGTGCCAGCTCACCTGGACAGAGTCTTGTCTACGAGCAGTACTTC.

CDR3 loop: CASSAEYNEQFF. CDR3 nucleotides: TGTGCCAGCAGCGCCGAGTACAATGAGCAGTTCTTC. This chain joins TRBV9 and TRBJ2-1; no firm D call. Germline V lookup: CDR1 SGDLS, CDR2 YYNGEE. The CDR3 is made up of 12 amino acids. Trimming left V 3 bases short and J 4 bases short, with 5 bases between.

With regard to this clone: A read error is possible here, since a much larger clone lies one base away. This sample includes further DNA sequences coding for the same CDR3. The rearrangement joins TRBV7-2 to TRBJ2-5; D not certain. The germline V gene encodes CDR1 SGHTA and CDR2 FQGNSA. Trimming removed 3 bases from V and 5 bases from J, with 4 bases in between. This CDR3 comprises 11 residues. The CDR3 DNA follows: TGTGCCAGCAGCTTTAGGGAGACCCAGTACTTC. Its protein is CASSFRETQYF.

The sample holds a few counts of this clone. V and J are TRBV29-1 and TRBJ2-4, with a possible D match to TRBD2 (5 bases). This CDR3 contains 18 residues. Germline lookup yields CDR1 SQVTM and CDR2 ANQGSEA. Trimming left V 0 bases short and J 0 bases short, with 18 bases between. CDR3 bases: TGCAGCGTTGAAGAGCCGTTGGACGCCGAGGGAGCCAAAAACATTCAGTACTTC. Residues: CSVEEPLDAEGAKNIQYF.